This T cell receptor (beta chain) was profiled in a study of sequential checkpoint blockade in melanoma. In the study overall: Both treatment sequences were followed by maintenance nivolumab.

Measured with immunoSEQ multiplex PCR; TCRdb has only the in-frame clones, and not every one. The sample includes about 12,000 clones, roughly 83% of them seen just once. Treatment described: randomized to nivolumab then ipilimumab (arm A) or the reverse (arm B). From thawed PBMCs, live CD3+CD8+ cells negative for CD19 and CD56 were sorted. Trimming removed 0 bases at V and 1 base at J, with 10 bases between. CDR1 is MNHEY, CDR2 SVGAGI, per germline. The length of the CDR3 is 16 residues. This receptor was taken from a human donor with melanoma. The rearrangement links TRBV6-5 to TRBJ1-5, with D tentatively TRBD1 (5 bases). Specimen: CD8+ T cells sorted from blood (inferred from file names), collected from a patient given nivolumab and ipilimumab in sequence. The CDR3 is CASSYSSGDSNQPQHF. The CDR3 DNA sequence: TGTGCCAGCAGTTACTCGAGCGGGGACAGCAATCAGCCCCAGCATTTT.